This T cell receptor beta chain originates from a study of long-term antiretroviral therapy in people with HIV. Study-level findings and limits: Clonal expansions arising prior to ART prevailed in the repertoire at every time point. Post-treatment diversity went higher with ART but stayed below transplant donor controls.

They ran version v3.0 of the immunoSEQ assay at survey level. Sequencing was performed with immunoSEQ multiplex PCR; in TCRdb, only in-frame clones are kept and a portion is missing. The sample lists some 22,000 clones, less than 80% seen once, with roughly a tenth in the top ten. The study drew at least one pre-ART and at least two post-ART PBMC samples from every donor. The V gene's germline CDR1 is MGHDK and CDR2 SYGVNS. V was cut by 6 bases and J by 0 bases, with 14 bases left in between. This CDR3 is built from 16 residues. Notes on this clone: Its matching antigen is unknown.

The receptor was derived from a middle-aged woman with HIV. The starting material was unsorted PBMCs, obtained 4.1 years after starting antiretroviral therapy. The chain recombines TRBV25-1 with TRBJ1-4, with a tentative D call TRBD1 (5 bases). For the CDR3, the DNA is TGTGCCAGCAGGGGACGGAGGTGGGCAACTAATGAAAAACTGTTTTTT. Protein: CASRGRRWATNEKLFF.